This T cell receptor (beta chain) stems from a study of Graves' ophthalmopathy and Graves' hyperthyroidism. Study at large: Peripheral blood was obtained at first diagnosis, ahead of any treatment.

Scientists amplified the TCR beta CDR3 regions from RNA transcripts. Second-round multiplex PCR came after a first-round RT-PCR that employed HTBI primers. Via MiXCR, TCRdb re-called the multiplex PCR reads, giving one row per CDR3 protein. The top ten clones hold about 12% of a sample with 300,000 or so distinct CDR3 sequences, 15% to 20% of them seen once. CDR3 size: 18 residues. The V gene end was trimmed by 5 bases and the J gene end by 7 bases; junction bases not matched to a gene: 19. Germline V lookup: CDR1 SGHAT, CDR2 FQNNGV. Exclusion criteria comprised other autoimmune diseases, uncontrolled infections, pregnancy or lactation in patients. Study-wide points: Ophthalmopathy cases were distinguished from stable hyperthyroidism by a 13-signature model, reaching 85% to 90% sensitivity and 81.08% specificity.

This clonotype was observed many times. The antigen remains undetermined. The source is an adult man with Graves' ophthalmopathy. V is TRBV11-2 and J is TRBJ2-2, with TRBD2 identical over 7 bases. Material: peripheral blood. The CDR3 DNA is TGTGCCAGCAGCGCGATCCCGTTGGAGCGGGGTTTTGTCGGGGAGCTGTTTTTT. Its protein product is CASSAIPLERGFVGELFF.